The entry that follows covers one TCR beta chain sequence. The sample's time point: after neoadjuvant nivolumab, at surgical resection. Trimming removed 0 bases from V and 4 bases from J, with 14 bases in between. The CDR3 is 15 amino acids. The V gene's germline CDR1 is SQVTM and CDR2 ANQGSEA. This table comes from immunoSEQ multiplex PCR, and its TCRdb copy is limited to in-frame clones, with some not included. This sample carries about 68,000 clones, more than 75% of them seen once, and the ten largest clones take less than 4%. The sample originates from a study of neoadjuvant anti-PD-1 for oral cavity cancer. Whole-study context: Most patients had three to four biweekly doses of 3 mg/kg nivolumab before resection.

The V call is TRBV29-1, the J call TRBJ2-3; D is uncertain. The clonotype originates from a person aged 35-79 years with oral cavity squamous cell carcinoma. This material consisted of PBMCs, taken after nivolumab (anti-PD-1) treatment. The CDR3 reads CSVEDSAVGSDTQYF. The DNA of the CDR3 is TGCAGCGTTGAAGATTCAGCCGTAGGGTCAGATACGCAGTATTTT.